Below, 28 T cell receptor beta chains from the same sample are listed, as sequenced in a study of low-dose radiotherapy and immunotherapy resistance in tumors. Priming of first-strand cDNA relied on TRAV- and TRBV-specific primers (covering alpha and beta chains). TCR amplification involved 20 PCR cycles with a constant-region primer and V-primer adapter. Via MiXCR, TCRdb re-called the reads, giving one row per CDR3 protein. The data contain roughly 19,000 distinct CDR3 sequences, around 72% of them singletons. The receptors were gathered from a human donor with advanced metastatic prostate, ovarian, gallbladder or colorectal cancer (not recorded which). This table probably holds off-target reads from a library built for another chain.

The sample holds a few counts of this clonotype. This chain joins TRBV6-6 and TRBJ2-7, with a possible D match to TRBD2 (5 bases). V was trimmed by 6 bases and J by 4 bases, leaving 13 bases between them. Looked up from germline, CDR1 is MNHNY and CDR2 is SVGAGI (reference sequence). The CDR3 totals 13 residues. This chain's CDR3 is CASRMTWRYEQYF. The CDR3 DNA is TGTGCCAGCAGGATGACTTGGAGGTACGAGCAGTACTTC.

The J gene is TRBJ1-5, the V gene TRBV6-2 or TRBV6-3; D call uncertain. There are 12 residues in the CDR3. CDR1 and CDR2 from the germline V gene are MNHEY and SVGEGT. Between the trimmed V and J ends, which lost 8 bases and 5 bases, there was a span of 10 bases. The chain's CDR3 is CASREGHQPQHF. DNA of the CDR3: TGTGCCAGCCGGGAAGGGCATCAGCCCCAGCATTTT.

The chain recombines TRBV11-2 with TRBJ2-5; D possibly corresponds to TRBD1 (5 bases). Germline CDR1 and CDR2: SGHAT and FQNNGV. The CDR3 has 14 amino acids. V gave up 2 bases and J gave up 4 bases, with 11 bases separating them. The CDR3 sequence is CASSLRGGPETQYF. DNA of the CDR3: TGTGCCAGCAGCTTAAGGGGTGGGCCAGAGACCCAGTACTTC.

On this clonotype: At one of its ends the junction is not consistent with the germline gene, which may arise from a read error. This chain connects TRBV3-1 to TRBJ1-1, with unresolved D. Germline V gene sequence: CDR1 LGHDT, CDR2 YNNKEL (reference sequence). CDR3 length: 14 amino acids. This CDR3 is CASGQITDTTEAFF. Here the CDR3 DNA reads TGTGCCAGCGGCCAGATAACGGATACTACTGAAGCTTTCTTT.

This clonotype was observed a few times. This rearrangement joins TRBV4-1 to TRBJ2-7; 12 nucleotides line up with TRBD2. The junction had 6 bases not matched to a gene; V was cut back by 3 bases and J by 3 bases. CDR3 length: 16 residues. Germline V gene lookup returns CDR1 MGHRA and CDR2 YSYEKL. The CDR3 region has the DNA TGCGCCAGCAGCCACTACCAGACTAGCGGGAGCTACGAGCAGTACTTC. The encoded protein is CASSHYQTSGSYEQYF.

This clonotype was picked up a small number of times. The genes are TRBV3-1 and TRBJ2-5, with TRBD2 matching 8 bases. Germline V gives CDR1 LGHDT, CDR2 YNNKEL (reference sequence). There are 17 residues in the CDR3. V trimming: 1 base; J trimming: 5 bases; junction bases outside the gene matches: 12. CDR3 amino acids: CASSQGLPGAGVETQYF. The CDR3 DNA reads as TGTGCCAGCAGCCAAGGCCTCCCAGGAGCGGGAGTTGAGACCCAGTACTTC.

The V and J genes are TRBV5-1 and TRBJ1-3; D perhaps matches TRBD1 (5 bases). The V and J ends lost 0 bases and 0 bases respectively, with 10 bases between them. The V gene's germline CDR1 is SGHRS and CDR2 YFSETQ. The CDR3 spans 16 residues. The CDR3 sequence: CASSLDGAFSGNTIYF. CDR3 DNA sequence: TGCGCCAGCAGCTTGGACGGGGCCTTCTCTGGAAACACCATATATTTT.

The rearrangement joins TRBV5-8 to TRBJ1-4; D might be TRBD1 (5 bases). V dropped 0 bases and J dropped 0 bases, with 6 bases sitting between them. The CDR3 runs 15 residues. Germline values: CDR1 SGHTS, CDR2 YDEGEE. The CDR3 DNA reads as TGTGCCAGCAGCTTGGGGGGCGCAACTAATGAAAAACTGTTTTTT. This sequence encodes CASSLGGATNEKLFF. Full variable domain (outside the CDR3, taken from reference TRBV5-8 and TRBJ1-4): EAGVTQSPTHLIKTRGQQATLRCSPISGHTSVYWYQQALGLGLQFLLWYDEGEERNRGNFPPRFSGRQFPNYSSELNVNALELEDSALYLCASSLGGATNEKLFFGSGTQLSVL.

The CDR3 sequence is CASSTGQRSSGYTF. Here the CDR3 DNA reads TGTGCCAGCAGCACGGGACAGCGTTCGAGTGGCTACACCTTC. V is TRBV5-6 and J is TRBJ1-2; the match to TRBD1 covers 7 bases. The CDR3 totals 14 residues. With V trimmed by 4 bases and J by 7 bases, 10 bases remained unmatched. The germline CDR1 and CDR2 sequences are SGHDT and YYEEEE.

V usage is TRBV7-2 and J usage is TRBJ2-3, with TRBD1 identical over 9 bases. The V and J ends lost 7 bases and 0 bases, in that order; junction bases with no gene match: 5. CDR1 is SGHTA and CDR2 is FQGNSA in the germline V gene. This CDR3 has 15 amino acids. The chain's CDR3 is CASNLQGASTDTQYF. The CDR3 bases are TGTGCCAGCAACCTACAGGGGGCCAGCACAGATACGCAGTATTTT.

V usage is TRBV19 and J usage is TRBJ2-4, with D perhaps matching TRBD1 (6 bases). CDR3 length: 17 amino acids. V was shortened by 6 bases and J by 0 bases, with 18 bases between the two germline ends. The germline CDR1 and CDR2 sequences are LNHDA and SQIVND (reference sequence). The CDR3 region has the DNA TGTGCCAGTAGCGACATACAGACAGGACTAGCCAAAAACATTCAGTACTTC. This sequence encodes CASSDIQTGLAKNIQYF.

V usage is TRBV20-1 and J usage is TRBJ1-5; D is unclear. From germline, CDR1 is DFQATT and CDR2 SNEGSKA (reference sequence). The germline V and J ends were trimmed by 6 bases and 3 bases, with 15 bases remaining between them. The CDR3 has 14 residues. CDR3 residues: CSAEGGPSNQPQHF. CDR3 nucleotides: TGCAGTGCGGAGGGTGGGCCCTCCAATCAGCCCCAGCATTTT.

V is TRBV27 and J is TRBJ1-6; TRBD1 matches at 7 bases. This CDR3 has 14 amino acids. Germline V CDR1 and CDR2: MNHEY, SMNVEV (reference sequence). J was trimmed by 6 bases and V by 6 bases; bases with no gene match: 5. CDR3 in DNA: TGTGCCAGCAGACTGGGACAGAGTAATTCACCCCTCCACTTT. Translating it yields CASRLGQSNSPLHF.

The CDR3 is CASGFSLLNRDRGLAGGVEQYF. DNA for the CDR3: TGTGCTAGTGGTTTCTCACTACTCAATCGTGATCGAGGACTAGCGGGAGGGGTCGAGCAGTACTTC. The chain is built from TRBV12-5 and TRBJ2-7; TRBD2 aligns across 15 bases. V dropped 3 bases and J dropped 6; count of bases not matched to a gene: 24. The CDR3 has 22 residues. Germline loops: CDR1 LGHNT, CDR2 FRNRAP.

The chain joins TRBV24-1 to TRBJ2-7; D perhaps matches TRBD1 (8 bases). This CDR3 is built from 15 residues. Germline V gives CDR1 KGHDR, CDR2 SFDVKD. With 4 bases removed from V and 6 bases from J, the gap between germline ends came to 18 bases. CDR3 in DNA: TGTGCCACCAGTGAAACAGGGGGGGGAATGAGCGAGCAGTACTTC. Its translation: CATSETGGGMSEQYF.

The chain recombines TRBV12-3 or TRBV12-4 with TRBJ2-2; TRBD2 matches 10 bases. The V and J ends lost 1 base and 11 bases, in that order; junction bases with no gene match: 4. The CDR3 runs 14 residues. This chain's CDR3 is CASSLVVAGGELFF. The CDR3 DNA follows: TGTGCCAGCAGTTTAGTGGTAGCGGGAGGTGAGCTGTTTTTT.

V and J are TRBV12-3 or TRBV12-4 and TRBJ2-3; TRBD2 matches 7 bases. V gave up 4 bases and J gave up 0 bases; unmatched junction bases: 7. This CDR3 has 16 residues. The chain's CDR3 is CASSSGRSPSTDTQYF. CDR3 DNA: TGTGCCAGCAGTTCCGGGAGGTCACCTAGCACAGATACGCAGTATTTT.

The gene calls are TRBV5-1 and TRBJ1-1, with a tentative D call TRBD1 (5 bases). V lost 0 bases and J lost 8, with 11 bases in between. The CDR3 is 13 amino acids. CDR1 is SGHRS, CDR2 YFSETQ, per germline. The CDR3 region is CASSLVGREEAFF. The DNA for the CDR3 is TGCGCCAGCAGCTTGGTCGGCAGGGAGGAAGCTTTCTTT. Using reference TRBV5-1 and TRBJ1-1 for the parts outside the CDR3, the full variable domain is KAGVTQTPRYLIKTRGQQVTLSCSPISGHRSVSWYQQTPGQGLQFLFEYFSETQRNKGNFPGRFSGRQFSNSRSEMNVSTLELGDSALYLCASSLVGREEAFFGQGTRLTVV.

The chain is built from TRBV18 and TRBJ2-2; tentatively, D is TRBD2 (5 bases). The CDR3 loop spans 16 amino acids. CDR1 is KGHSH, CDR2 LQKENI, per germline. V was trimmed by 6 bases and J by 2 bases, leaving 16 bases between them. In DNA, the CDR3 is TGTGCCAGCTCCCCTCTTGGGAGAGGAAACACCGGGGAGCTGTTTTTT. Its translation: CASSPLGRGNTGELFF.

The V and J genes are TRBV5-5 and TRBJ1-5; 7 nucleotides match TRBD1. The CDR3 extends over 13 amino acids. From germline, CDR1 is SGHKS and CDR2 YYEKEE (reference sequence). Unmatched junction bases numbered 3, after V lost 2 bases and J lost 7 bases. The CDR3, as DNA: TGTGCCAGCAGCTTAGACAGGGAACAGCCCCAGCATTTT. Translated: CASSLDREQPQHF.

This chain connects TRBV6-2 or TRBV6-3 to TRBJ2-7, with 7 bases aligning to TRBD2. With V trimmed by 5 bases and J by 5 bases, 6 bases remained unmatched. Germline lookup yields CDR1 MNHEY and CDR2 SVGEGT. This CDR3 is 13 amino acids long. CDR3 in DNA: TGTGCCAGCAGTACCGGGACTATCGACGAGCAGTACTTC. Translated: CASSTGTIDEQYF.

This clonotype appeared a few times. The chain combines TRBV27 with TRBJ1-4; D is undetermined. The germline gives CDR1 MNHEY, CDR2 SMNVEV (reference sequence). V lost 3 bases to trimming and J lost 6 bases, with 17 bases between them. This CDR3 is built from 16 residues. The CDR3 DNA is TGTGCCAGCAGTTTCTCCCGCTGGGGAGAGGATGAAAAACTGTTTTTT. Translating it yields CASSFSRWGEDEKLFF.

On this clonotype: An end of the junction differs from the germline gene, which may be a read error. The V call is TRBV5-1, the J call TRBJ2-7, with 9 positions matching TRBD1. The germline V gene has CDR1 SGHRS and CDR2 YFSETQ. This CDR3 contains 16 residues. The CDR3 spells CASSLAHGQGLDEQYF. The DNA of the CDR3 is TGTGCCAGCAGCTTGGCCCACGGACAGGGGCTCGACGAGCAGTACTTC.

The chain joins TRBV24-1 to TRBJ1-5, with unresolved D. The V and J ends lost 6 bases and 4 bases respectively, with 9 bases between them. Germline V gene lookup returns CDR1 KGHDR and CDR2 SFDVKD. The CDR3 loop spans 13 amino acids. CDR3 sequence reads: CATSSGENQPQHF. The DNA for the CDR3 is TGTGCCACCAGTTCCGGGGAAAATCAGCCCCAGCATTTT.

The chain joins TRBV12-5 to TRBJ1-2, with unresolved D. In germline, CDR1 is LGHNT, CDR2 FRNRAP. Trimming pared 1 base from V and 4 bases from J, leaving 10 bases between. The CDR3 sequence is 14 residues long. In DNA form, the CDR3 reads TGTGCTAGTGGTTTGGAACAGTCAAGCTATGGCTACACCTTC. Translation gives CASGLEQSSYGYTF.

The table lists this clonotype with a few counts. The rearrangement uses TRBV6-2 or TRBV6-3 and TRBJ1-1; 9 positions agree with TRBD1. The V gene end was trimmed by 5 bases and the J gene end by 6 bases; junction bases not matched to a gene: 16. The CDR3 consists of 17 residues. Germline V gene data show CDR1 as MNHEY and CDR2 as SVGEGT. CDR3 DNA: TGTGCCAGCAGTAAGAGTAGTGGACAGGGGTTTTTCGCTGAAGCTTTCTTT. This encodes CASSKSSGQGFFAEAFF.

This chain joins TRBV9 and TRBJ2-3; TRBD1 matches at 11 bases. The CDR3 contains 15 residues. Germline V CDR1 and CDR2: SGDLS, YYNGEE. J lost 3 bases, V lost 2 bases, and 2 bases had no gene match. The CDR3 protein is CASSVGQGATDTQYF. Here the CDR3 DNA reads TGTGCCAGCAGCGTTGGACAGGGGGCGACAGATACGCAGTATTTT.

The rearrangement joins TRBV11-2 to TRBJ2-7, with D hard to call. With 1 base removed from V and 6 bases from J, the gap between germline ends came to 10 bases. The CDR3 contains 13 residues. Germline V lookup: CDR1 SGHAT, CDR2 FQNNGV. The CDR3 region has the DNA TGTGCCAGCAGCTTAGTCACTCTCGCCGAGCAGTACTTC. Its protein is CASSLVTLAEQYF.